The 19 T cell receptor beta chains below come from one sample, sequenced in a study of OX40 agonist ivuxolimab in advanced cancers. Assay: immunoSEQ multiplex PCR; the TCRdb copy retains only in-frame clones and omits some. Among 13,000 to 15,000 clones listed, 75% to 85% were seen once. Sequencing was performed on CD4+ or CD8+ T cells sorted from blood, taken in a trial of the OX40 agonist ivuxolimab. The receptors here all came from an adult with an advanced solid tumor such as melanoma, head and neck, liver or kidney cancer.

The rearrangement uses TRBV6-6 and TRBJ2-5, with TRBD2 as a possible D gene (5 bases). CDR3 size: 15 residues. CDR1 is MNHNY and CDR2 is SVGAGI in the germline V gene (reference sequence). Deletions cut 2 bases from V and 5 bases from J, with 15 bases between. CDR3: CASSYPSSGGETQYF. The CDR3 nucleotides are TGTGCCAGCAGTTACCCGAGCTCAGGCGGGGAGACCCAGTACTTC.

V gene TRBV10-3 combines with J gene TRBJ2-1; 13 bases map to TRBD2. This CDR3 is 15 amino acids long. J gave up 5 bases and V 6 bases, and 4 bases lay outside the gene matches. Germline lookup yields CDR1 ENHRY and CDR2 SYGVKD. DNA of the CDR3: TGTGCCATCAGACGGACTAGCGGGAGAGACAATGAGCAGTTCTTC. Encoded protein: CAIRRTSGRDNEQFF.

The chain links TRBV6-6 to TRBJ2-1, with 9 bases identical to TRBD1. V was pared by 0 bases and J by 4 bases, with 4 bases of the junction left unmatched. CDR1 is MNHNY, CDR2 SVGAGI, per germline (reference sequence). This CDR3 comprises 16 residues. Here the CDR3 DNA reads TGTGCCAGCAGTTACTCGACGGACAGGGGTTACAATGAGCAGTTCTTC. This gives the protein CASSYSTDRGYNEQFF.

The V call is TRBV11-2, the J call TRBJ2-7, with a possible D match to TRBD1 (6 bases). V lost 1 base to trimming and J lost 0 bases, with 7 bases between them. The length of the CDR3 is 14 residues. Germline V gene sequence: CDR1 SGHAT, CDR2 FQNNGV. The CDR3 DNA reads TGTGCCAGCAGCTTAGCCAGGGGCTCCTACGAGCAGTACTTC. This codes for CASSLARGSYEQYF. The full variable domain, rest sourced from reference TRBV11-2 and TRBJ2-7, is EAGVAQSPRYKIIEKRQSVAFWCNPISGHATLYWYQQILGQGPKLLIQFQNNGVVDDSQLPKDRFSAERLKGVDSTLKIQPAKLEDSAVYLCASSLARGSYEQYFGPGTRLTVT.

This chain uses TRBV4-3 with TRBJ2-7, with 9 nucleotides matching TRBD2. J gave up 4 bases and V 3 bases, and 13 bases lay outside the gene matches. Germline V gene data show CDR1 as LGHNA and CDR2 as YSLEER. The CDR3 has 17 amino acids. CDR3 protein: CASSQEVLASGDYEQYF. As DNA, the CDR3 is TGCGCCAGCAGCCAGGAGGTCCTGGCTAGCGGGGATTACGAGCAGTACTTC.

This clone was detected only a few times. The chain couples TRBV14 to TRBJ2-7; D is perhaps TRBD2 (5 bases). Germline V lookup: CDR1 SGHDN, CDR2 FVKESK. Trimming pared 2 bases from V and 3 bases from J, leaving 17 bases between. The CDR3 runs to 16 residues. The CDR3 region has the DNA TGTGCCAGCAGCCAACGGGCAGTAGCGAGCCTCTACGAGCAGTACTTC. Translated, it gives CASSQRAVASLYEQYF.

V and J are TRBV5-6 and TRBJ2-1; 7 positions agree with TRBD1. Looked up from germline, CDR1 is SGHDT and CDR2 is YYEEEE. With 0 bases clipped from V and 9 bases from J, the junction kept 3 bases outside the gene matches. CDR3 size: 13 residues. This CDR3 reads CASSLGQGVEQFF. CDR3 coding DNA: TGTGCCAGCAGCTTGGGTCAGGGGGTTGAGCAGTTCTTC.

There are a few counts of this clone. The J gene is TRBJ2-4, the V gene TRBV27; TRBD2 matches at 7 bases. The germline V gene has CDR1 MNHEY and CDR2 SMNVEV (reference sequence). This CDR3 has 15 amino acids. V was pared by 3 bases and J by 7 bases, with 9 bases of the junction left unmatched. The CDR3 protein is CASSLAFGGENIQYF. In DNA form, the CDR3 reads TGTGCCAGCAGTTTGGCTTTTGGGGGGGAGAACATTCAGTACTTC.

This chain joins TRBV6-5 and TRBJ2-6; D might be TRBD1 (7 bases). Germline CDR1 MNHEY, CDR2 SVGAGI. The CDR3 is 15 amino acids. Between the trimmed V and J ends, which lost 6 bases and 2 bases, there was a span of 11 bases. As DNA, the CDR3 is TGTGCCAGCAGCCGGGGGACAGCTGGGGCCAACGTCCTGACTTTC. Translating it yields CASSRGTAGANVLTF.

The chain links TRBV5-1 to TRBJ2-3, with 11 bases fitting TRBD2. This CDR3 comprises 19 residues. The germline V gene encodes CDR1 SGHRS and CDR2 YFSETQ. V lost 4 bases to trimming and J lost 0 bases; unmatched junction nucleotides: 13. The CDR3 spells CASSHTLAGGHSSTDTQYF. The CDR3 DNA is TGCGCCAGCAGCCACACCCTAGCGGGAGGTCACAGTAGCACAGATACGCAGTATTTT. Full variable domain (rest looked up from reference TRBV5-1 and TRBJ2-3): KAGVTQTPRYLIKTRGQQVTLSCSPISGHRSVSWYQQTPGQGLQFLFEYFSETQRNKGNFPGRFSGRQFSNSRSEMNVSTLELGDSALYLCASSHTLAGGHSSTDTQYFGPGTRLTVL.

The J gene is TRBJ2-1, the V gene TRBV27; D may be TRBD2 (6 bases). The V end was cut by 3 bases, the J end by 7 bases, with 10 bases between. The CDR3 length is 13 residues. Germline-derived CDR1 and CDR2 are MNHEY and SMNVEV (reference sequence). The CDR3 loop reads CASSFGLKNEQFF. DNA for the CDR3: TGTGCCAGCAGTTTCGGACTAAAAAATGAGCAGTTCTTC.

V and J are TRBV6-5 and TRBJ2-7; 7 bases match TRBD2. The CDR3 contains 12 residues. V shed 6 bases, J shed 9 bases, and the junction held 8 bases outside the gene matches. Per the germline V gene, CDR1 is MNHEY and CDR2 is SVGAGI. The CDR3, as DNA: TGTGCCAGCAGCCCCGGGGGGTCGGTGCAGTACTTC. Amino acids: CASSPGGSVQYF.

V and J are TRBV5-6 and TRBJ2-7, with D tentatively TRBD2 (5 bases). The CDR3 sequence is 13 residues long. Trimming removed 3 bases at V and 2 bases at J, with 9 bases between. Germline assignment: CDR1 SGHDT and CDR2 YYEEEE. DNA for the CDR3: TGTGCCAGCAGCTCCGGGAACGCCTACGAGCAGTACTTC. Residues: CASSSGNAYEQYF.

V is TRBV27 and J is TRBJ2-7; 7 positions agree with TRBD2. This CDR3 has 15 amino acids. Germline V CDR1 and CDR2: MNHEY, SMNVEV (reference sequence). The V segment lost 6 bases and the J segment 4 bases; nucleotides outside the gene matches: 12. CDR3 in amino acids: CASRSPAGDVYEQYF. In DNA form, the CDR3 reads TGTGCCAGCAGGTCCCCTGCGGGAGATGTTTACGAGCAGTACTTC.

This clone is medium-sized. This chain connects TRBV12-5 to TRBJ2-3, with 9 positions matching TRBD2. The germline gives CDR1 LGHNT, CDR2 FRNRAP. The CDR3 runs 15 residues. V lost 9 bases and J lost 6; bases outside the gene matches: 13. CDR3 nucleotides: TGTGCTAGCCTCACGGTAGCGGGGGTCTGCGATACGCAGTATTTT. It codes for CASLTVAGVCDTQYF.

The chain employs TRBV7-9 and TRBJ2-7, with 8 bases identical to TRBD2. Germline V gives CDR1 SEHNR, CDR2 FQNEAQ (reference sequence). J gave up 5 bases and V 3 bases, and 9 bases lay outside the gene matches. The CDR3 spans 15 residues. CDR3 nucleotide sequence: TGTGCCAGCAGCTTTGCTAGCGGGTTTGGGAACGAGCAGTACTTC. It is translated as CASSFASGFGNEQYF.

This clone was picked up a small number of times. The rearrangement uses TRBV28 and TRBJ2-1; D possibly corresponds to TRBD1 (6 bases). The CDR3 has 14 amino acids. V was trimmed by 6 bases and J by 6 bases, leaving 15 bases between them. Per germline, CDR1 MDHEN and CDR2 SYDVKM. The CDR3 sequence: CASRPPGGSNEQFF. CDR3 nucleotides: TGTGCCAGCAGGCCCCCTGGGGGCAGCAATGAGCAGTTCTTC.

This clone was detected only once. V usage is TRBV9 and J usage is TRBJ2-5; possible D gene TRBD1, 5 bases. Germline V CDR1 and CDR2: SGDLS, YYNGEE. Trimming removed 4 bases from V and 4 bases from J, with 11 bases in between. The CDR3 has 13 residues. CDR3 sequence reads: CASSRGQGETQYF. The CDR3, as DNA: TGTGCCAGCAGCAGAGGCCAGGGAGAGACCCAGTACTTC.

This chain uses TRBV29-1 with TRBJ1-2; no definite D call. There are 10 residues in the CDR3. Germline CDR1 reads SQVTM; CDR2 reads ANQGSEA. The CDR3 DNA is TGCAGGGTCTCCGACATCGGCTACACCTTC. Protein: CRVSDIGYTF.